These 27 T cell receptor beta chains came from one sample sequenced in a study of T cell repertoires in cytomegalovirus infection. Antigen specificity for these receptors is unknown. TCRdb used MiXCR to reprocess the reads, holding one entry per CDR3 protein. Found here are over 40,000 distinct CDR3 sequences, about 21% of them singletons; the top ten hold 50% to 65%. The sample in question was CD8+ T cells from cultured PBMCs, obtained from culture after CMV antigen stimulation. These receptors came from a human donor in good health (CMV status not recorded). Some clones in this sample may be carry-over from other donors' samples.

This clonotype was recorded at least ten times. This chain links TRBV7-2 with TRBJ2-7; 8 positions agree with TRBD1. CDR1 and CDR2 (germline): SGHTA, FQGNSA. The trim removed 5 bases at V and 6 bases at J, leaving 3 bases unmatched. The CDR3 totals 12 residues. CDR3 region: CASSLTGGEQYF. The CDR3, as DNA: TGTGCCAGCAGCCTCACAGGGGGCGAGCAGTACTTC.

This clonotype was recorded at least ten times. The chain uses TRBV27 and TRBJ2-2, with D tentatively TRBD1 (7 bases). The CDR3 totals 14 residues. V was clipped by 11 bases and J by 6 bases, with 19 bases between them. Germline V gene data show CDR1 as MNHEY and CDR2 as SMNVEV (reference sequence). CDR3 bases: TGTGCCGTCGGAGGGGGCCTTTCCGCCGGGGAGCTGTTTTTT. Amino acids: CAVGGGLSAGELFF.

Many counts were recorded for this clonotype. The genes are TRBV12-3 or TRBV12-4 and TRBJ1-1, with no clear D. Deletions cut 4 bases from V and 0 bases from J, with 15 bases between. The CDR3 is made up of 16 amino acids. The CDR3 DNA is TGTGCCAGCAGTTCATTTGTCTTCGGCTTGAACACTGAAGCTTTCTTT. It is translated as CASSSFVFGLNTEAFF.

This clonotype has just a few counts. The V gene is TRBV11-1, the J gene TRBJ2-2; 10 bases fit TRBD1. Trimming took 0 bases from V and 4 from J; bases not matched to a gene: 5. The CDR3 is 17 residues long. CDR1 and CDR2 from the germline V gene are SGHAT and FQDESV (reference sequence). The CDR3 reads CASSLAPGQGFTGELFF. DNA for the CDR3: TGTGCCAGCAGCTTAGCGCCGGGACAGGGGTTCACCGGGGAGCTGTTTTTT.

This clonotype was recorded at least ten times. The genes are TRBV7-2 and TRBJ2-5, with TRBD2 matching 9 bases. This CDR3 comprises 15 residues. Germline V gene sequence: CDR1 SGHTA, CDR2 FQGNSA. Losses at the gene ends were 6 bases for V and 7 bases for J; bases not matched to a gene: 12. CDR3 loop: CASSTIAGAPGTQYF. The CDR3 region has the DNA TGTGCCAGCAGTACTATAGCGGGGGCCCCGGGGACCCAGTACTTC.

The chain uses TRBV2 and TRBJ2-1; 9 bases agree with TRBD1. V lost 6 bases and J lost 5; bases outside the gene matches: 2. CDR3 size: 13 residues. Germline V gives CDR1 SNHLY, CDR2 FYNNEI. The CDR3 DNA reads as TGTGCCAGCAGCGGGACAGGGAACAATGAGCAGTTCTTC. Protein sequence: CASSGTGNNEQFF.

This clonotype was observed a handful of times. V is TRBV4-1 and J is TRBJ2-5, with D possibly TRBD2 on 5 matching bases. The CDR3 spans 17 residues. Germline V gene data show CDR1 as MGHRA and CDR2 as YSYEKL. V was clipped by 0 bases and J by 0 bases, with 14 bases between them. The CDR3 DNA sequence: TGCGCCAGCAGCCAAGAGGGCCCTGGGAGCGACCAAGAGACCCAGTACTTC. It yields the protein CASSQEGPGSDQETQYF.

The J gene is TRBJ2-7, the V gene TRBV27; 8 bases agree with TRBD2. CDR1 MNHEY and CDR2 SMNVEV come from the germline V gene (reference sequence). The CDR3 extends over 15 amino acids. The junction had 14 bases not matched to a gene; V was cut back by 8 bases and J by 5 bases. The CDR3 spells CASQDVSGSPNEQYF. The CDR3 DNA follows: TGTGCCAGCCAAGATGTGAGCGGGAGCCCCAACGAGCAGTACTTC.

This clonotype was seen many times. The V and J genes are TRBV12-3 or TRBV12-4 and TRBJ2-5; 8 nucleotides agree with TRBD2. V trimming: 4 bases; J trimming: 5 bases; junction bases outside the gene matches: 12. The CDR3 loop spans 16 amino acids. As DNA, the CDR3 is TGTGCCAGCAGTTCTCCGGGACTAGGCGGTGGGGAGACCCAGTACTTC. As protein: CASSSPGLGGGETQYF.

The chain combines TRBV4-1 with TRBJ2-5, with 10 bases identical to TRBD1. V lost 4 bases to trimming and J lost 4 bases; unmatched junction nucleotides: 6. Germline CDR1 MGHRA, CDR2 YSYEKL. CDR3 length equals 15 residues. This chain's CDR3 is CASSRGTGVGETQYF. DNA for the CDR3: TGCGCCAGCAGCCGGGGGACAGGGGTTGGAGAGACCCAGTACTTC.

This clonotype appeared many times. J is TRBJ1-1 and V is TRBV7-2; D remains unclear. The germline CDR1 and CDR2 sequences are SGHTA and FQGNSA. CDR3 length: 15 amino acids. V lost 2 bases and J 5 bases, leaving 15 bases between the germline ends. CDR3 in DNA: TGTGCCAGCAGCTTAAGTTTGGGCAGTGAGACTGAAGCTTTCTTT. Protein: CASSLSLGSETEAFF. Full variable domain (remainder filled in from reference TRBV7-2 and TRBJ1-1): GAGVSQSPSNKVTEKGKDVELRCDPISGHTALYWYRQSLGQGLEFLIYFQGNSAPDKSGLPSDRFSAERTGGSVSTLTIQRTQQEDSAVYLCASSLSLGSETEAFFGQGTRLTVV.

The chain joins TRBV6-4 to TRBJ2-2; D remains ambiguous. The V end lost 2 bases, the J end lost 3 bases, and 4 bases lay between the germline ends. This CDR3 is 13 amino acids long. Per the germline V gene, CDR1 is MRHNA and CDR2 is SNTAGT. The CDR3 DNA is TGTGCCAGCAGTGACCGGGACACCGGGGAGCTGTTTTTT. Encoded protein: CASSDRDTGELFF.

The chain employs TRBV7-6 and TRBJ2-5; D possibly corresponds to TRBD2 (6 bases). The CDR3 sequence is 13 residues long. Germline CDR1 reads SGHVS; CDR2 reads FNYEAQ. V lost 5 bases to trimming and J lost 4 bases, with 11 bases between them. In DNA form, the CDR3 reads TGTGCCAGCAGCGAGGAGGGAGCAGAGACCCAGTACTTC. This gives the protein CASSEEGAETQYF.

This clonotype was seen a few times. The chain is built from TRBV3-1 and TRBJ2-5; D is undetermined. In germline, CDR1 is LGHDT, CDR2 YNNKEL (reference sequence). V lost 1 base to trimming and J lost 0 bases, with 3 bases between them. The CDR3 has 13 amino acids. The CDR3 sequence: CASSQGDQETQYF. The CDR3 region has the DNA TGTGCCAGCAGCCAAGGAGACCAAGAGACCCAGTACTTC.

The rearrangement links TRBV7-9 to TRBJ2-7; D is perhaps TRBD1 (5 bases). CDR1 and CDR2 (germline): SEHNR, FQNEAQ (reference sequence). V gave up 8 bases and J gave up 3 bases, with 14 bases separating them. The length of the CDR3 is 13 residues. The CDR3 region is CASSGAGDYEQYF. DNA of the CDR3: TGTGCCAGCTCTGGGGCAGGCGACTACGAGCAGTACTTC.

This clonotype was counted ten times or more. The gene calls are TRBV7-8 and TRBJ2-1; possible D gene TRBD1, 6 bases. CDR3 length equals 15 residues. In germline, CDR1 is SGHVS, CDR2 FQNEAQ. Trimming cost V 5 bases and J 4 bases, with 15 bases left between them. The CDR3 loop reads CASSQTETGYNEQFF. In DNA form, the CDR3 reads TGTGCCAGCAGCCAGACCGAGACAGGTTACAATGAGCAGTTCTTC.

In this sample, this clonotype turned up many times. This chain links TRBV7-3 with TRBJ1-6; D remains unclear. This CDR3 comprises 15 residues. In germline, CDR1 is SGHTA, CDR2 FQGTGA. Trimming stripped 6 bases from V and 9 bases from J, with 18 bases between. CDR3 bases: TGTGCCAGCAGGCTTAGTGAGGGCATCGGTTCACCCCTCCACTTT. This sequence encodes CASRLSEGIGSPLHF.

This clonotype was seen many times. J is TRBJ2-7 and V is TRBV28, with D unclear. The ends were cut back, 3 bases at V and 0 bases at J, with 6 bases in the middle. The CDR3 spans 13 residues. In germline, CDR1 is MDHEN, CDR2 SYDVKM. For the CDR3, the DNA is TGTGCCAGCAGTTTCTATAGCTCCTACGAGCAGTACTTC. This gives the protein CASSFYSSYEQYF. The variable domain in full, completed from reference TRBV28 and TRBJ2-7, reads DVKVTQSSRYLVKRTGEKVFLECVQDMDHENMFWYRQDPGLGLRLIYFSYDVKMKEKGDIPEGYSVSREKKERFSLILESASTNQTSMYLCASSFYSSYEQYFGPGTRLTVT.

The chain employs TRBV20-1 and TRBJ2-3; perhaps D is TRBD1 or TRBD2 (7 bases each). The germline V and J ends were trimmed by 0 bases and 2 bases, with 12 bases remaining between them. CDR3 size: 15 residues. Germline V gene data show CDR1 as DFQATT and CDR2 as SNEGSKA (reference sequence). CDR3 nucleotides: TGCAGTGCTAGAGATCAGGGGGGGACCACAGATACGCAGTATTTT. Its translation is CSARDQGGTTDTQYF.

This clonotype was seen a handful of times. The chain joins TRBV6-1 to TRBJ2-5; D unclear. In germline, CDR1 is MNHNS, CDR2 SASEGT. V dropped 6 bases and J dropped 2 bases, with 10 bases sitting between them. This CDR3 contains 13 residues. CDR3 region: CASRDEIQETQYF. The CDR3 bases are TGTGCCAGCAGAGACGAAATACAAGAGACCCAGTACTTC.

CDR3 region: CASKRDGSYNSPLHF. CDR3 coding DNA: TGTGCCAGCAAAAGAGACGGCTCCTATAATTCACCCCTCCACTTT. This chain links TRBV12-3 or TRBV12-4 with TRBJ1-6; unclear D gene. The CDR3 extends over 15 amino acids. V was trimmed by 7 bases and J by 0 bases, leaving 10 bases between them.

The chain uses TRBV12-3 or TRBV12-4 and TRBJ2-2, with 8 bases identical to TRBD2. V gave up 8 bases and J gave up 15 bases; unmatched junction bases: 20. The CDR3 is made up of 15 amino acids. CDR3 in amino acids: CASYWRGAGVLELFF. The DNA for the CDR3 is TGTGCCAGCTATTGGAGAGGAGCGGGAGTGTTAGAGTTGTTTTTT.

This clonotype was detected only a few times. This sequence joins TRBV15 and TRBJ2-1; 12 bases are shared with TRBD2. Germline CDR1 LNHNV, CDR2 YYDKDF (reference sequence). Trimming cost V 0 bases and J 4 bases; bases outside gene matches: 10. The CDR3 has 19 residues. The CDR3 nucleotides are TGTGCCACCAGCAGAGATGGAGGACTAGCGGGGAACTATTACAATGAGCAGTTCTTC. It is translated as CATSRDGGLAGNYYNEQFF.

This clonotype was observed a few times. The CDR3 DNA reads as TGTGCCAGCAGTTTAGAGGCGGGGGGAGACACAGATACGCAGTATTTT. As protein: CASSLEAGGDTDTQYF. The chain has TRBV12-3 or TRBV12-4 and TRBJ2-3; 8 bases are a match to TRBD2. V gave up 1 base and J gave up 2 bases; unmatched junction bases: 5. The CDR3 sequence is 16 residues long.

This clonotype has a handful of counts. The chain combines TRBV5-5 with TRBJ2-3, with D unclear. V was trimmed by 0 bases and J by 6 bases, leaving 14 bases between them. Germline CDR1 SGHKS, CDR2 YYEKEE (reference sequence). The CDR3 runs to 15 residues. The CDR3 region has the DNA TGTGCCAGCAGCTTGGGGCAGTCCTCTTCGGATACGCAGTATTTT. This codes for CASSLGQSSSDTQYF.

The chain links TRBV5-5 to TRBJ1-2; 9 nucleotides agree with TRBD1. CDR1 and CDR2 (germline): SGHKS, YYEKEE (reference sequence). CDR3 length: 17 residues. V lost 4 bases and J lost 6; bases outside the gene matches: 16. Written as DNA, the CDR3 is TGTGCCAGCAGCCTCCTCTCCGTACAGGGGGCGCAGGATGGCTACACCTTC. It specifies CASSLLSVQGAQDGYTF.

This clonotype was counted only a few times. J is TRBJ2-7 and V is TRBV27; D is perhaps TRBD2 (6 bases). The CDR3 is 14 residues long. The ends were cut back, 3 bases at V and 5 bases at J, with 14 bases in the middle. CDR1 is MNHEY and CDR2 is SMNVEV in the germline V gene (reference sequence). The DNA for the CDR3 is TGTGCCAGCAGTTTGGGGGACTGGCGTAACGAGCAGTACTTC. Its protein is CASSLGDWRNEQYF.